A selection of T cell receptor beta chains follows, all from one sample in a study of cytomegalovirus exposure and HLA in healthy donors. Measured with immunoSEQ multiplex PCR; TCRdb has only the in-frame clones, and not every one. The data contain about 110,000 clones, around three quarters of them singletons. Source material: PBMCs. These receptors came from a woman aged 30 to 39 in good health and CMV-seronegative. CDR3s include the opening cysteine and the closing phenylalanine or tryptophan. A D gene is named only where the DNA matches it firmly. A row's size may be missing; if present it is once, few, many or a size class.

j_gene | v_gene | d_gene | abundance | CDR3nt | CDR3aa
TRBJ2-7 | TRBV6-1 | TRBD1 | NA | TGTGCCAGCAGTGTCGGCGGGACAGGAATTTTGTCCTACGAGCAGTACTTC | CASSVGGTGILSYEQYF
TRBJ1-5 | TRBV19 | TRBD1 | few | TGTGCCAGTAGTGGGGGACAGGGGAGGTATCAGCCCCAGCATTTT | CASSGGQGRYQPQHF
TRBJ2-5 | TRBV30 | TRBD2 | NA | TGTGCCTGGAGTGTCAGACTAGCGAGGCGAGAGACCCAGTACTTC | CAWSVRLARRETQYF
TRBJ2-1 | TRBV4-3 | TRBD2 | NA | TGCGCCAGCAGCCAAGATCTCGGGGGGGCCTACAATGAGCAGTTCTTC | CASSQDLGGAYNEQFF
TRBJ2-7 | TRBV28 | NA | NA | TGTGCCAGCAGCAAGATGGAGGGCCCCTACGAGCAGTACTTC | CASSKMEGPYEQYF
TRBJ2-1 | TRBV7-2 | TRBD2 | NA | TGTGCCAGCAGCCACACTAGCGGGAGGGCCCTCGGGAATGAGCAGTTCTTC | CASSHTSGRALGNEQFF
TRBJ2-7 | TRBV7-9 | NA | NA | TGTGCCAGCAGCTCAGCTTCATCCTACGAGCAGTACTTC | CASSSASSYEQYF
TRBJ2-7 | TRBV30 | NA | once | TGTGCCTGGATCCCAGGGCCACTTTTTTCCTACGAGCAGTACTTC | CAWIPGPLFSYEQYF
TRBJ2-1 | TRBV10-3 | NA | NA | TGTGCCATCAGTGATCTGGCTAGCGCCTCCTACAATGAGCAGTTCTTC | CAISDLASASYNEQFF
TRBJ2-7 | TRBV4-1 | NA | NA | TGCGCCAGCAGCCAAGTCTGGACAAGGGCCCGTGAGCAGTACTTC | CASSQVWTRAREQYF
TRBJ2-1 | TRBV28 | TRBD2 | NA | TGTGCCAGCAGTTTCGTGACTAGCGGTAGGAATGAGCAGTTCTTC | CASSFVTSGRNEQFF
TRBJ2-2 | TRBV2 | TRBD2 | few | TGTGCCAGCCAGCGGGGGGTTAACACCGGGGAGCTGTTTTTT | CASQRGVNTGELFF
TRBJ2-7 | TRBV9 | TRBD1 | NA | TGTGCCGGCAGCGTAGTACCGGGACAGGGTTCCGAGCAGTACTTC | CAGSVVPGQGSEQYF
TRBJ1-5 | TRBV5-1 | TRBD1 | NA | TGCGCCAGCAGTCCGGGACAGGGGCAGCCCCAGCATTTT | CASSPGQGQPQHF
TRBJ1-2 | TRBV7-2 | NA | NA | TGTGCCAGCAGCTTAGCTTATCCCTATGGCTACACCTTC | CASSLAYPYGYTF
TRBJ1-1 | TRBV4-1 | NA | few | TGCGCCAGCAGCCGTTTTGGGGGGACTGAAGCTTTCTTT | CASSRFGGTEAFF
TRBJ2-2 | TRBV7-9 | TRBD2 | NA | TGTGCCAGCAGCTTAGCTGTTGGTAGCGGGAGGGCGACGGGGGAGCTGTTTTTT | CASSLAVGSGRATGELFF
TRBJ2-5 | TRBV5-1 | NA | NA | TGCGCCAGCAGCACCGACACGGCTGAGACCCAGTACTTC | CASSTDTAETQYF